This T cell receptor (beta chain) is drawn from a study of lymphopenia after photon versus proton radiotherapy. Overall study findings and caveats: Photon-treated patients lost naive T cells and TCR diversity; proton-treated stayed stable.

This clone was picked up one time. The target antigen is unknown. The protocol was immunoSEQ multiplex PCR, while the TCRdb copy is restricted to in-frame clones and leaves out a portion. The data contain about 40,000 clones, about 82% of them singletons. V lost 5 bases, J lost 5 bases, and 12 bases lay in between. The germline V gene encodes CDR1 MRHNA and CDR2 SNTAGT. The CDR3 totals 13 residues. This sequence joins TRBV6-4 and TRBJ1-2; the D gene is possibly TRBD1 (5 bases). The sequencing used peripheral blood, collected from a patient treated with proton-based radiotherapy. The receptor's source is a woman aged 70-85 years with pancreatic cancer. Some clones in this sample may be carry-over from other donors' samples. The DNA of the CDR3 is TGTGCCAGCAGTAGCCAGGGCACTTATGGCTACACCTTC. This codes for CASSSQGTYGYTF.